The 9 T cell receptor beta chains below all came from one sample that was sequenced in a study of radiotherapy plus CTLA-4 blockade in lung cancer. Some clones are missing from TCRdb's copy, which holds only in-frame ones; the method was immunoSEQ multiplex PCR. The sample includes about 59,000 clones, 65% to 85% of them seen just once. Sequenced material: peripheral blood, taken from a patient treated with radiotherapy plus ipilimumab. The receptors were gathered from a human donor with non-small cell lung cancer who had a complete response to radiotherapy plus ipilimumab.

The CDR3 reads CASMTGGTGYEKLFF. The DNA for the CDR3 is TGCGCCAGCATGACAGGGGGGACGGGATATGAAAAACTGTTTTTT. The chain combines TRBV10-2 with TRBJ1-4, with 9 bases identical to TRBD1. From germline, CDR1 is WSHSY and CDR2 SAAADI. This CDR3 is 15 amino acids long. V trimming: 7 bases; J trimming: 6 bases; junction bases outside the gene matches: 9.

V gene TRBV28 combines with J gene TRBJ2-1, with 7 bases aligning to TRBD2. With 6 bases clipped from V and 15 bases from J, the junction kept 8 bases outside the gene matches. The germline V gene has CDR1 MDHEN and CDR2 SYDVKM. The length of the CDR3 is 11 residues. In DNA form, the CDR3 reads TGTGCCAGCAGCACCGGGCGGGAGATGTTCTTC. Its translation: CASSTGREMFF.

The chain links TRBV2 to TRBJ2-3, with 9 bases that match TRBD2. The ends lost 3 bases at V and 0 bases at J; junction bases unmatched: 1. CDR1 is SNHLY, CDR2 FYNNEI, per germline. The CDR3 runs to 15 residues. CDR3 nucleotides: TGTGCCAGCAGTGATCTAGCGGGGAGCACAGATACGCAGTATTTT. Translated: CASSDLAGSTDTQYF.

V and J are TRBV5-1 and TRBJ2-1; 9 bases are a match to TRBD1. V trimming: 4 bases; J trimming: 8 bases; junction bases outside the gene matches: 7. Germline CDR1 reads SGHRS; CDR2 reads YFSETQ. This CDR3 spans 14 amino acids. This chain's CDR3 is CASSAGQGMDEQFF. The CDR3 DNA reads as TGCGCCAGCAGCGCGGGACAGGGCATGGATGAGCAGTTCTTC.

The chain couples TRBV18 to TRBJ2-1, with 9 bases lining up with TRBD2. Germline V gives CDR1 KGHSH, CDR2 LQKENI. This CDR3 is 16 amino acids long. J was trimmed by 3 bases and V by 0 bases; bases with no gene match: 3. As DNA, the CDR3 is TGTGCCAGCTCACCACCCCTAGCGGGGAACTACAATGAGCAGTTCTTC. It encodes CASSPPLAGNYNEQFF.

V and J are TRBV7-9 and TRBJ1-2; D is ambiguous. The germline V gene has CDR1 SEHNR and CDR2 FQNEAQ (reference sequence). V lost 5 bases and J 5 bases, leaving 9 bases between the germline ends. There are 12 residues in the CDR3. CDR3 residues: CASSTYKYGYTF. CDR3 DNA: TGTGCCAGCAGCACCTATAAGTATGGCTACACCTTC.

There are a few counts of this clone. The chain links TRBV5-8 to TRBJ2-6; the D gene is possibly TRBD2 (5 bases). V lost 4 bases, J lost 0 bases, and 8 bases lay in between. The CDR3 has 15 residues. Germline V CDR1 and CDR2: SGHTS, YDEGEE. DNA for the CDR3: TGTGCCAGCAGCACGGGAAACTCTGGGGCCAACGTCCTGACTTTC. This sequence encodes CASSTGNSGANVLTF.

This clone showed up just a few times. The J gene is TRBJ2-5, the V gene TRBV5-1; 9 nucleotides line up with TRBD2. The germline gives CDR1 SGHRS, CDR2 YFSETQ. V gave up 6 bases and J gave up 6 bases; unmatched junction bases: 6. This CDR3 is built from 13 residues. The CDR3 region is CASKGSGSQTQYF. The CDR3 bases are TGCGCCAGCAAGGGTAGCGGGAGCCAGACCCAGTACTTC.

The chain employs TRBV18 and TRBJ1-1; D gene ambiguous. The V end lost 2 bases, the J end lost 1 base, and 11 bases lay between the germline ends. The CDR3 is 15 residues long. Germline V gene data show CDR1 as KGHSH and CDR2 as LQKENI. The DNA of the CDR3 is TGTGCCAGCTCACCAGTGTTCGAGGGGAACACTGAAGCTTTCTTT. Its protein is CASSPVFEGNTEAFF.